Below, 5 T cell receptor beta chains from the same sample are listed, as sequenced in a study of identical twins. One entry per CDR3 protein, called by TCRdb with MiXCR from the 5' RACE reads. The sample comprises 300,000 to 350,000 distinct CDR3 sequences, roughly 12% of which are singletons, and 6% to 9% rests with the top ten. The sample was also linked to a second study, of yellow fever vaccine responses in identical twins.

Source material: CD8+ T cells sorted from blood. These TCRs come from a woman between 18 and 30 years old in good health.

The chain links TRBV20-1 to TRBJ2-1; 8 bases fit TRBD1. The germline CDR1 and CDR2 sequences are DFQATT and SNEGSKA (reference sequence). The V gene end was trimmed by 5 bases and the J gene end by 2 bases; junction bases not matched to a gene: 11. This CDR3 comprises 16 residues. The CDR3 spells CSAGTGSRLPYNEQFF. The CDR3, as DNA: TGCAGTGCTGGGACAGGCTCTCGTTTACCCTACAATGAGCAGTTCTTC.

The chain carries TRBV11-2 and TRBJ2-2, with 7 bases aligning to TRBD1. There are 18 residues in the CDR3. With V trimmed by 5 bases and J by 7 bases, 19 bases remained unmatched. Germline CDR1 SGHAT, CDR2 FQNNGV. CDR3 nucleotides: TGTGCCAGCAGCCCTAACTACTCGTTTCGACAGGGTATCGGGGAGCTGTTTTTT. Translation gives CASSPNYSFRQGIGELFF.

This clonotype appeared many times. The V call is TRBV5-5, the J call TRBJ2-7; 7 bases agree with TRBD1. J gave up 0 bases and V 4 bases, and 10 bases lay outside the gene matches. The CDR3 has 16 amino acids. Germline CDR1 reads SGHKS; CDR2 reads YYEKEE (reference sequence). The CDR3 region is CASSPPTGSPSYEQYF. DNA of the CDR3: TGTGCCAGCAGCCCCCCGACAGGGAGTCCCTCCTACGAGCAGTACTTC.

This rearrangement joins TRBV3-1 to TRBJ2-3, with TRBD2 matching 8 bases. V dropped 2 bases and J dropped 5; count of bases not matched to a gene: 6. The CDR3 extends over 15 amino acids. The germline V gene has CDR1 LGHDT and CDR2 YNNKEL (reference sequence). Here the CDR3 reads CASSQPGLVLDTQYF. CDR3 nucleotide sequence: TGTGCCAGCAGCCAACCGGGACTAGTTTTAGATACGCAGTATTTT.

This chain links TRBV20-1 with TRBJ2-2; D not certain. The CDR3 length is 13 residues. V was shortened by 3 bases and J by 0 bases, with 5 bases between the two germline ends. Germline V lookup: CDR1 DFQATT, CDR2 SNEGSKA (reference sequence). This chain's CDR3 is CSASPANTGELFF. The CDR3 DNA reads TGCAGTGCTAGTCCGGCGAACACCGGGGAGCTGTTTTTT.